This section outlines one T cell receptor (beta chain) sequence together with its context. This sample is drawn from a study of T-cell memory formation after mild COVID-19. Across the study: The TCR clusters were mostly specific to one donor.

Trimming removed 0 bases from V and 3 bases from J, with 12 bases in between. Germline loops: CDR1 GTSNPN, CDR2 SVGIG (reference sequence). CDR3 length: 14 amino acids. Via MiXCR, TCRdb re-called the 5' RACE reads, giving one row per CDR3 protein. The sample includes some 68,000 distinct CDR3 sequences, approximately 15% of them seen just once. The rearrangement links TRBV30 to TRBJ2-7, with D uncertain. Input material: PBMCs or a T cell subset sorted from them (not recorded which). The clonotype originates from an adult woman who had mild COVID-19 (a few samples of this study predate the infection). Cell type and time point are not known. DNA for the CDR3: TGTGCCTGGAGTGTACACCCAAGTCTCTACGAGCAGTACTTC. Its translation is CAWSVHPSLYEQYF.